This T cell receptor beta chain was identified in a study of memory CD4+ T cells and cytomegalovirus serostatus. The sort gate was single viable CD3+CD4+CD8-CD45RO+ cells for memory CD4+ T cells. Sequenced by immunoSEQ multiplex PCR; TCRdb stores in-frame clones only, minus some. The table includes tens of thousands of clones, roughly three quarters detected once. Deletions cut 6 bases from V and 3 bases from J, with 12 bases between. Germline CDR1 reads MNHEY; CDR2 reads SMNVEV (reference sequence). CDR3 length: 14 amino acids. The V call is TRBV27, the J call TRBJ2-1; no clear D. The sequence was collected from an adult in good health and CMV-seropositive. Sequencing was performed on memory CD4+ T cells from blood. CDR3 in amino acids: CASRRKLGYNEQFF. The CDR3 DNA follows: TGTGCCAGCAGACGAAAGCTAGGCTACAATGAGCAGTTCTTC.